The T cell receptor beta chain described here comes from a study of cytomegalovirus exposure and HLA in healthy donors. Comments on this clone: Its specificity is unknown.

Primers: 60 Vbeta forward and 13 Jbeta reverse. TCRdb's copy holds only in-frame clones and misses some; the assay was immunoSEQ multiplex PCR. The sample holds roughly 150,000 clones, over 75% seen once. Study results and caveats: It was likely that a cluster of highly shared sequence variants was a sequencing artifact. Analyses of presence/absence relied on an assumption of roughly uniform sequencing depth across donors. It was in a later analysis that TCR association rates were seen to vary by HLA locus, highest for DRB1 and lowest for HLA-C.

Losses at the gene ends were 0 bases for V and 11 bases for J; bases not matched to a gene: 2. Germline values: CDR1 LNHDA, CDR2 SQIVND (reference sequence). This CDR3 spans 14 amino acids. The chain links TRBV19 to TRBJ1-4; 11 positions match TRBD1. The clonotype comes from a woman younger than 30 in good health and CMV-seronegative. Sequencing was carried out using PBMCs. This CDR3 reads CASSIDRTGGKLFF. The CDR3 DNA reads as TGTGCCAGTAGTATAGATCGGACAGGGGGCAAACTGTTTTTT.